This T cell receptor (beta chain) was retrieved from a study of T-cell reconstitution after alpha-beta-depleted transplantation in children. Researchers prepared the TCRbeta library using unique molecular identifiers, the study reports. TCRdb itself ran the PCR reads through MiXCR, one entry per CDR3 protein. Of about 610,000 distinct CDR3 sequences in the sample, over 9.5% were seen once. The CDR3 extends over 15 amino acids. V shed 6 bases and J 1 base; nucleotides not matched to a gene: 8. Germline values: CDR1 KGHSH, CDR2 LQKENI. This clonotype came up a few times. This specimen consisted of PBMCs from the stem cell graft donor, obtained from the stem cell graft. This receptor was identified in a human donor who donated a stem cell graft to a child with acute myeloid leukemia. The chain combines TRBV18 with TRBJ2-5; 7 bases are shared with TRBD2. CDR3 bases: TGTGCCAGCTCCCCTCTAGCGGCGTTCCAAGAGACCCAGTACTTC. Its protein is CASSPLAAFQETQYF. Full variable domain (remainder filled in from reference TRBV18 and TRBJ2-5): NAGVMQNPRHLVRRRGQEARLRCSPMKGHSHVYWYRQLPEEGLKFMVYLQKENIIDESGMPKERFSAEFPKEGPSILRIQQVVRGDSAAYFCASSPLAAFQETQYFGPGTRLLVL.